Included here is one T cell receptor (beta chain) sequence, with context. Its antigen is unidentified. The protocol was immunoSEQ multiplex PCR, while the TCRdb copy is restricted to in-frame clones and leaves out a portion. This sample carries 2 million to 2.5 million clones, just over 90% of them seen once, and the ten largest clones take 0.39%. These data originate in a study of shared clonotypes between healthy human individuals. Findings and caveats of the study: Among the subsets, naive ones generally showed larger estimated richness than memory ones. Shared clonotypes: about 5% naive CD4, around 3.4% naive CD8, 2.3% memory CD4, 0.4% to 0.45% memory CD8.

Per germline, CDR1 SGHNT and CDR2 YYREEE (reference sequence). Trimming removed 7 bases from V and 1 base from J, with 20 bases in between. The CDR3 is 16 amino acids. The receptor's source is a man between 18 and 35 years old in good health. Some clones in this sample may be carry-over from other donors' samples. Specimen: naive CD4+ T cells from PBMCs. Subset here: CD45RA+ positively selected. The chain recombines TRBV5-4 with TRBJ1-2, with D maybe TRBD1 (5 bases). The CDR3 loop reads CASQPSASGGNYGYTF. Here the CDR3 DNA reads TGTGCCAGCCAACCGTCAGCTTCCGGGGGTAACTATGGCTACACCTTC.